The rows below give T cell receptor beta chains drawn from one sample of a study of graft-versus-host responses after intestinal transplantation. What these receptors recognize is not known. Sequenced by immunoSEQ multiplex PCR; TCRdb stores in-frame clones only, minus some. The sample holds 40,000 to 55,000 clones; 85% to 95% are singletons and the top ten take approximately 0.21%. The specimen comprised unstimulated CD8+ T cells sorted from spleen or lymph node cells, sampled before transplant. The origin of the receptors is a human donor who was the organ donor for an intestinal transplant. The CDR3 runs from the conserved cysteine through the conserved F or W. Each record gives: clone size, D gene, V gene, J gene, CDR3 DNA, CDR3 protein. The D gene is left open where the match is weak. Clone size appears in some rows only: once, few, many, or a class for an expanded clone.

.,.,TRBV19,TRBJ1-1,TGTGCCAGCTCTAAGGGGTACACTGAAGCTTTCTTT,CASSKGYTEAFF
.,TRBD1,TRBV4-3,TRBJ1-1,TGCGCCAGCAGCCAAGCGGGACAGAGCATAGACACTGAAGCTTTCTTT,CASSQAGQSIDTEAFF
.,.,TRBV6-5,TRBJ1-5,TGTGCCAGCAGTTCTAATCAGCCCCAGCATTTT,CASSSNQPQHF
.,.,TRBV27,TRBJ1-5,TGTGCCAGCAGTCCGATGGGACCGGCTTATCAGCCCCAGCATTTT,CASSPMGPAYQPQHF
.,.,TRBV7-9,TRBJ1-2,TGTGCCAGCAGCTTAACGGTGGGGGAGAAAGGCTACACCTTC,CASSLTVGEKGYTF
.,.,TRBV30,TRBJ1-2,TGTGCCTGTGCGAGGGCTGGCTACACCTTC,CACARAGYTF
.,.,TRBV9,TRBJ1-1,TGTGCCAGCAGCGTAGGCCGGGGCATAGATGGAGAAGCTTTCTTT,CASSVGRGIDGEAFF
.,TRBD1,TRBV5-1,TRBJ1-1,TGCGCCAGCAGCTTCCATAACCAGGGGGGCACTGAAGCTTTCTTT,CASSFHNQGGTEAFF
.,TRBD1,TRBV6-1,TRBJ1-2,TGTGCCAGCAGTGAAGGACAGGGTGGGAACTATGGCTACACCTTC,CASSEGQGGNYGYTF
.,.,TRBV6-5,TRBJ1-2,TGCCGCGGGAGGCATGGCTACACCTTC,CRGRHGYTF
.,.,TRBV28,TRBJ2-5,TGTGCCAGCAGTTTTGTAAGGGGCCAAGAGACCCAGTACTTC,CASSFVRGQETQYF
once,.,TRBV4-3,TRBJ1-2,TGCGCCAGCAGTCAACATGGGGGCATTTATGGCTACACCTTC,CASSQHGGIYGYTF
.,.,TRBV27,TRBJ1-6,TGTGCCAGCAGTTACGACTTTGGGTGGAATTCACCCCTCCACTTT,CASSYDFGWNSPLHF
.,.,TRBV4-3,TRBJ1-5,TGCGCCAGCAGCCAAGATCCGTTGGGGGAAAACAATCAGCCCCAGCATTTT,CASSQDPLGENNQPQHF
.,.,TRBV6-1,TRBJ1-6,TGTGCCAGCAGTGAGGTATATAATTCACCCCTCCACTTT,CASSEVYNSPLHF
few,TRBD1,TRBV10-3,TRBJ2-7,TGTGCCATCGGACAGGGGTCCTACGAGCAGTACTTC,CAIGQGSYEQYF
.,.,TRBV15,TRBJ2-3,TGTGCCACCAGCAGAGAGGAGTGGGGGCGTGCAGATACGCAGTATTTT,CATSREEWGRADTQYF
.,.,TRBV6-5,TRBJ1-2,TGTGCCATCCCAGTGCCGCACTATGGCTACACCTTC,CAIPVPHYGYTF
.,.,TRBV5-5,TRBJ2-2,TGTGCCAGCAGCTTCTTGACAGATATGTCAGGGGAGCTGTTTTTT,CASSFLTDMSGELFF
.,.,TRBV7-6,TRBJ2-5,TGTGCCAGCAGCCGGACTTGGGGAGGAGAGACCCAGTACTTC,CASSRTWGGETQYF
few,TRBD1,TRBV7-8,TRBJ2-5,TGTGCCAGCAGCTTAGCTGGACAGGGAGTCGCCCAGTACTTC,CASSLAGQGVAQYF
.,.,TRBV4-2,TRBJ1-1,TGTGCCAGCAGCCAAGTAGAAAGGGTTGAAGCTTTCTTT,CASSQVERVEAFF
.,.,TRBV6-1,TRBJ2-5,TGTGCCAGCAGTGAACTATCAGGGGTGGAGACCCAGTACTTC,CASSELSGVETQYF
.,.,TRBV19,TRBJ2-7,TGTGCCAGTAGTATACTACAGGCCACAGCCTACGAGCAGTACTTC,CASSILQATAYEQYF
.,TRBD2,TRBV9,TRBJ2-5,TGTGCCAGCTCCTCCGGGGGGGCTTCGTATGAGACCCAGTACTTC,CASSSGGASYETQYF
.,TRBD2,TRBV4-3,TRBJ2-3,TGCGCCAGCAGCCAAGATGAAGTGCGGGGGGGCGCAGATACGCAGTATTTT,CASSQDEVRGGADTQYF
.,TRBD1,TRBV5-1,TRBJ1-1,TGCGCCAGCAGCCAGGGACAGGGTGCTTTCTTT,CASSQGQGAFF
.,.,TRBV27,TRBJ1-6,TGTGCCAGCAGGCCGACAGGAGTCATCTCCTATAATTCACCCCTCCACTTT,CASRPTGVISYNSPLHF
.,.,TRBV6-1,TRBJ1-1,TGTGCCAGCATCTCGGACACGTCGAGGGTTGAAGCTTTCTTT,CASISDTSRVEAFF
.,TRBD1,TRBV28,TRBJ1-5,TGTGCCAGCAGTTCCGGGACAGGGTCGGGCCAGCCCCAGCATTTT,CASSSGTGSGQPQHF
.,.,TRBV29-1,TRBJ2-5,TGCAGCGTTGTAGGGTTTAGCGGCTTTTTAGAGACCCAGTACTTC,CSVVGFSGFLETQYF
.,.,TRBV7-2,TRBJ2-3,TGTGCCAGCAGCTTCGGTGGCACAGATACGCAGTATTTT,CASSFGGTDTQYF
.,TRBD1,TRBV18,TRBJ2-2,TGTGCCAGCTCACCACCGGGACAGGGGAACACCGGGGAGCTGTTTTTT,CASSPPGQGNTGELFF
once,.,TRBV10-2,TRBJ1-2,TGCGCCAGCAGTGAGTCGTCAAGCTTCGGGGGCTACACCTTC,CASSESSSFGGYTF
.,.,TRBV21-1,TRBJ1-2,TGTGCCAGCAGCAAAGAGGGGGAAAGGTATGGCTACACCTTC,CASSKEGERYGYTF
once,.,TRBV10-1,TRBJ1-1,TGCGCCAGCAGTGAGTCGTTGGCAGGCTTGAACACTGAAGCTTTCTTT,CASSESLAGLNTEAFF
.,TRBD1,TRBV4-3,TRBJ1-2,TGCGCCAGCAGGGGACAGGACCTACAGGGGAACTATGGCTACACCTTC,CASRGQDLQGNYGYTF
.,.,TRBV29-1,TRBJ2-7,TGCAGCGTTGAAGTAGGGTACGAGCAGTACTTC,CSVEVGYEQYF
.,TRBD1,TRBV19,TRBJ1-4,TGTGCCAGTGCCAAGGGACAGTCTGGTGAAAAACTGTTTTTT,CASAKGQSGEKLFF
.,TRBD2,TRBV2,TRBJ2-2,TGTGCCAGCATTAGGGGACGGGGGGACACCGGGGAGCTGTTTTTT,CASIRGRGDTGELFF
.,TRBD1,TRBV27,TRBJ2-3,TGTGCCAGCAGGCCCGGGACAGCAGTGGGTACGCAGTATTTT,CASRPGTAVGTQYF
.,.,TRBV19,TRBJ1-1,TGTGCCAGTCAGCCCGTCGAGCAGGGGATGAACACTGAAGCTTTCTTT,CASQPVEQGMNTEAFF